The next 22 T cell receptor beta chains were all read from a single sample in a study of control samples from healthy donors and cancer patients. The data were produced by immunoSEQ multiplex PCR, yet TCRdb's version contains in-frame clones alone and is incomplete. Of 150,000 to 160,000 clones in the sample, over 85% are singletons; the top ten hold around 6.1%. Sequencing was done on a sample of blood. The receptors come from a man aged 35-49 years in good health.

The chain is built from TRBV30 and TRBJ2-2, with D possibly matching TRBD2 (6 bases). The germline V gene encodes CDR1 GTSNPN and CDR2 SVGIG (reference sequence). The CDR3 loop spans 14 amino acids. V lost 2 bases and J 8 bases, leaving 15 bases between the germline ends. The CDR3 bases are TGTGCCTGGAGTCGGAGGGATAGGGCGGGGGAGCTGTTTTTT. Translating it yields CAWSRRDRAGELFF.

The V call is TRBV24-1, the J call TRBJ1-5; D is unclear. CDR1 KGHDR and CDR2 SFDVKD come from the germline V gene. This CDR3 is 13 amino acids long. Trimming took off 4 bases at V and 6 bases at J, with 9 bases between the two ends. CDR3 loop: CATSEGSPQPQHF. The CDR3 nucleotides read TGTGCCACCAGTGAGGGCAGTCCTCAGCCCCAGCATTTT.

Only one count was recorded for this clone. V usage is TRBV9 and J usage is TRBJ1-1, with D possibly being TRBD1 (6 bases). The germline V gene encodes CDR1 SGDLS and CDR2 YYNGEE. V was trimmed by 4 bases and J by 5 bases, leaving 18 bases between them. The CDR3 totals 15 residues. The CDR3 sequence is CASSSPGGGHTEAFF. The CDR3 nucleotides read TGTGCCAGCAGCTCTCCGGGAGGGGGACATACTGAAGCTTTCTTT.

This chain links TRBV29-1 with TRBJ2-3; D gene ambiguous. The CDR3 loop spans 11 amino acids. V lost 1 base and J 4 bases, leaving 3 bases between the germline ends. Germline CDR1 reads SQVTM; CDR2 reads ANQGSEA. The CDR3 spells CSVEVADTQYF. CDR3 coding DNA: TGCAGCGTTGAAGTTGCAGATACGCAGTATTTT.

The table lists this clone with a few counts. The gene calls are TRBV30 and TRBJ1-6; possible D gene TRBD1, 5 bases. Trimming cost V 5 bases and J 9 bases, with 20 bases left between them. The CDR3 length is 15 residues. Germline-derived CDR1 and CDR2 are GTSNPN and SVGIG (reference sequence). CDR3 region: CAWAPRQGVSSPLHF. The CDR3, as DNA: TGTGCCTGGGCCCCGAGGCAGGGAGTTAGTTCACCCCTCCACTTT.

V gene TRBV12-3 or TRBV12-4 combines with J gene TRBJ2-3, with unresolved D. This CDR3 region has 13 residues. V was shortened by 6 bases and J by 7 bases, with 14 bases between the two germline ends. The CDR3, as DNA: TGTGCCAGCAGCAATCCCCCAATCAATACGCAGTATTTT. Translating it yields CASSNPPINTQYF.

The CDR3 loop is CSVEGRGGEKLFF. The CDR3 bases are TGCAGCGTTGAAGGCCGGGGCGGAGAAAAACTGTTTTTT. The chain recombines TRBV29-1 with TRBJ1-4, with D possibly matching TRBD1 (5 bases). The CDR3 loop spans 13 amino acids. V was trimmed by 1 base and J by 8 bases, leaving 11 bases between them. CDR1 and CDR2 (germline): SQVTM, ANQGSEA.

The chain combines TRBV19 with TRBJ1-6; D possibly corresponds to TRBD1 (6 bases). V lost 1 base and J 7 bases, leaving 11 bases between the germline ends. This CDR3 has 15 residues. Germline V gene data show CDR1 as LNHDA and CDR2 as SQIVND (reference sequence). The CDR3 here is CASSIVAGANSPLHF. CDR3 nucleotides: TGTGCCAGTAGTATAGTAGCAGGGGCGAATTCACCCCTCCACTTT.

The chain recombines TRBV24-1 with TRBJ1-4, with D tentatively TRBD1 (5 bases). V was shortened by 5 bases and J by 1 base, with 19 bases between the two germline ends. There are 18 residues in the CDR3. Germline-derived CDR1 and CDR2 are KGHDR and SFDVKD. Here the CDR3 reads CATSVGGAGPETNEKLFF. The DNA of the CDR3 is TGTGCCACCAGTGTAGGAGGGGCCGGACCGGAAACTAATGAAAAACTGTTTTTT.

The DNA of the CDR3 is TGTGCCAGCAGTTATGAAGACCTCTATAATTCACCCCTCCACTTT. Its protein is CASSYEDLYNSPLHF. The V gene is TRBV6-6, the J gene TRBJ1-6; D is unresolved. V was cut by 3 bases and J by 3 bases, with 9 bases left in between. Germline lookup yields CDR1 MNHNY and CDR2 SVGAGI (reference sequence). This CDR3 spans 15 amino acids.

This rearrangement joins TRBV5-1 to TRBJ1-6; D may be TRBD1 (5 bases). The CDR3 contains 15 residues. Trimming shortened V by 1 base and J by 9 bases, and 14 bases separated the two germline ends. Germline-derived CDR1 and CDR2 are SGHRS and YFSETQ. The CDR3 reads CASSLRQGVGSPLHF. For the CDR3, the DNA is TGCGCCAGCAGCTTGAGGCAGGGAGTGGGTTCACCCCTCCACTTT.

This clone was counted only a few times. V gene TRBV30 combines with J gene TRBJ1-5; D is uncertain. This CDR3 spans 17 amino acids. Germline V gives CDR1 GTSNPN, CDR2 SVGIG (reference sequence). Trimming left V 0 bases short and J 4 bases short, with 19 bases between. The chain's CDR3 is CAWSVRRGEGRNQPQHF. In DNA, the CDR3 is TGTGCCTGGAGTGTACGGCGAGGCGAAGGTCGAAATCAGCCCCAGCATTTT.

The CDR3 DNA follows: TGTGCCAGCAGTTTCGGCGCGGCCTACGAGCAGTACTTC. This codes for CASSFGAAYEQYF. The J gene is TRBJ2-7, the V gene TRBV12-3 or TRBV12-4; D is unclear. With 3 bases removed from V and 2 bases from J, the gap between germline ends came to 8 bases. This CDR3 has 13 residues.

The chain links TRBV7-8 to TRBJ1-2; 7 bases map to TRBD1. V trimming: 5 bases; J trimming: 3 bases; junction bases outside the gene matches: 6. The CDR3 length is 14 residues. Germline assignment: CDR1 SGHVS and CDR2 FQNEAQ. This CDR3 is CASSPSTGHYGYTF. CDR3 sequence (DNA): TGTGCCAGCAGCCCCTCGACAGGGCACTATGGCTACACCTTC.

V gene TRBV7-9 combines with J gene TRBJ1-4; the D gene is possibly TRBD1 (6 bases). CDR3 length: 14 residues. The germline V gene has CDR1 SEHNR and CDR2 FQNEAQ (reference sequence). The V gene lost 2 bases and the J gene lost 3 bases, with 7 bases spanning the gap. CDR3 sequence (DNA): TGTGCCAGCAGCTTATCAGGGGCTAATGAAAAACTGTTTTTT. It codes for CASSLSGANEKLFF.

V and J are TRBV28 and TRBJ1-6, with TRBD1 matching 10 bases. Germline CDR1 reads MDHEN; CDR2 reads SYDVKM. V shed 2 bases and J 9 bases; nucleotides not matched to a gene: 1. The CDR3 extends over 14 amino acids. DNA of the CDR3: TGTGCCAGCAGTTTAGGACAGGGGGGTTCACCCCTCCACTTT. This encodes CASSLGQGGSPLHF.

This chain connects TRBV4-1 to TRBJ1-5; D not resolved. Germline-derived CDR1 and CDR2 are MGHRA and YSYEKL. This CDR3 spans 12 amino acids. Deletions cut 4 bases from V and 9 bases from J, with 10 bases between. The CDR3 is CASSPEDGPQHF. CDR3 in DNA: TGCGCCAGCAGCCCTGAGGACGGGCCCCAGCATTTT.

The chain is built from TRBV12-3 or TRBV12-4 and TRBJ1-2; D perhaps matches TRBD1 (5 bases). Between the trimmed V and J ends, which lost 3 bases and 4 bases, there was a span of 9 bases. The CDR3 consists of 13 residues. The CDR3 here is CASSFSRAYGYTF. In nucleotides, the CDR3 is TGTGCCAGCAGTTTTTCCAGGGCCTATGGCTACACCTTC.

V and J are TRBV20-1 and TRBJ1-1; a weak D match, TRBD1 (5 bases). The CDR3 has 12 residues. Trimming cost V 3 bases and J 3 bases, with 8 bases left between them. Germline lookup yields CDR1 DFQATT and CDR2 SNEGSKA (reference sequence). The CDR3 bases are TGCAGTGCTAGTCGACAGTACACTGAAGCTTTCTTT. Encoded protein: CSASRQYTEAFF.

The CDR3 region is CASSQPGQGALRTYEQYF. The CDR3 DNA follows: TGTGCCAGCAGCCAACCGGGACAGGGGGCGTTAAGGACCTACGAGCAGTACTTC. This chain joins TRBV13 and TRBJ2-7; TRBD1 aligns across 12 bases. Germline CDR1 reads PRHDT; CDR2 reads FYEKMQ (reference sequence). V was pared by 5 bases and J by 2 bases, with 13 bases of the junction left unmatched. CDR3 length: 18 amino acids.

The chain carries TRBV28 and TRBJ1-6, with 8 bases aligning to TRBD1. V lost 10 bases and J lost 5; bases outside the gene matches: 7. CDR3 size: 14 residues. Germline CDR1 is MDHEN and CDR2 is SYDVKM. CDR3 DNA: TGTGCCAATCGCGGACAGGGCAATAATTCACCCCTCCACTTT. This sequence encodes CANRGQGNNSPLHF.

The chain has TRBV28 and TRBJ1-5; the match to TRBD1 covers 7 bases. Germline values: CDR1 MDHEN, CDR2 SYDVKM. J gave up 0 bases and V 5 bases, and 4 bases lay outside the gene matches. The CDR3 spans 15 residues. This CDR3 reads CASSQDRFSNQPQHF. The DNA of the CDR3 is TGTGCCAGCAGTCAGGACAGGTTTAGCAATCAGCCCCAGCATTTT.